This TCR beta chain was captured by sequencing in a study of CD8 T cells in Susac syndrome. V was trimmed by 6 bases and J by 1 base, leaving 18 bases between them. Germline assignment: CDR1 MDHEN and CDR2 SYDVKM. The CDR3 extends over 16 amino acids. RNA, at roughly 0.5 to 1 ug, was reverse transcribed with random hexamers. Each CDR3 protein gets one entry after TCRdb re-called the immunoSEQ multiplex PCR reads with MiXCR. The sample has about 300,000 distinct CDR3 sequences, 65% to 90% seen once. This chain uses TRBV28 with TRBJ1-1; no firm D call. This TCR was recovered from a human donor with multiple sclerosis. Specimen: CD8+ T cells from PBMCs. CDR3 coding DNA: TGTGCCAGCAGCCCCACAACAGTGGAAGGGAACACTGAAGCTTTCTTT. Encoded protein: CASSPTTVEGNTEAFF.